The T cell receptor beta chain described here comes from a study of blood T cell dynamics during melanoma immunotherapy (dated by TCRdb to between 2020 and 2021). In terms of the full investigation: All patients had metastatic melanoma and were given first-line pembrolizumab or nivolumab plus ipilimumab as standard of care in the United Kingdom. The training cohort consisted of consecutive patients, while an additional independent group of patients from the same centre was pooled to form an external validation set. To find early correlates of response, the study profiled the peripheral T cell receptor repertoires of patients with metastatic melanoma both before and after one cycle of checkpoint inhibitor therapy. The investigation overall reported the following: The relatively small sample size was acknowledged as potentially limiting generalization of the results. Whether the T cell clones behind the repertoire changes were melanoma-specific or instead reflected general immune activation was something the study could not determine. Unlike progressors, patients who went on to achieve disease control showed a bifurcated reorganization of the PBMC repertoire at W3, with either increased clonality or increased diversity.

Note on this clone: It has no known antigen specificity. No base-level quality is on record; no much larger clone is a single base apart.

Every bulk PBMC sample had a fixed 350 ng of DNA loaded. TCR beta CDR3 sequences were amplified from genomic DNA with the immunoSEQ TCRb Assay kit following manufacturer instructions. The KAPA Library Quantification Kit for Illumina platforms was used to quantify pooled libraries by qPCR. Sequencing of the pooled libraries was done on an Illumina NextSeq 500, with clustering at roughly 0.55-1.1 pM. The study's own analysis went as follows. Analysis of the TCR data relied on immunoSEQ ANALYZER and the R LymphoSeq package. A rearrangement efficiency score was calculated as productive divided by the sum of productive and non-productive CDR3 sequences. Within each patient, timepoints were compared pairwise for clonality, measured with the Gini coefficient, and for diversity, measured with the Renyi index at alpha=1. Clonal relatedness, based on an edit distance of 3, and repertoire similarity, based on the Bhattacharyya coefficient, were both computed in LymphoSeq. Linear discriminant analysis on week-3 changes in clonality and diversity was built with the R MASS and caret packages to classify response. TCRdb's version of the immuneACCESS table is confined to in-frame rearrangements and falls short of the full clone set. An unresolved V gene accounts for under half of the shortfall where checked; the remainder is of unknown origin. That table furnishes V, J and clone size, whereas the DNA furnished D and trimming. The sample yields over 10,000 clones; about four fifths were counted once. The ten most abundant clones make up roughly 9% of the sample.

Explained via the paper, the time point label denotes: pre-treatment baseline. Blood samples were taken before treatment (T0) and at week 3 (W3), following the first cycle of checkpoint blockade. Except for two patients with rapid clinical progression, response was assessed 12 weeks after the first infusion by RECIST 1.1; disease control meant complete response, partial response or stable disease. Patients with prior systemic cancer treatment, concomitant immunosuppressant therapy or synchronous other active malignancies were excluded. Bulk PBMC and plasma cell-free DNA were both sequenced for TCR beta so that circulating cells and T cell turnover could be tracked. Lymphoprep and SepMate tubes were used to isolate PBMC from blood, and red cell lysis was then performed. QIAamp DNA Blood Mini kits were used to extract DNA from PBMC and sorted T cell subsets. The TCR comes from a human donor with melanoma. The source was blood, collected from a patient treated with checkpoint blockade.

The sequenced DNA: TGTGCCAGCAGTGATTCGGGGGGCTCCTACGAGCAGTACTTC. This is translated as CASSDSGGSYEQYF. The receptor chain draws on TRBV2 and TRBJ2-7, with 7 junctional bases fitting TRBD2. From V the trimming removes 3 bases and from J it removes 0 bases, while the gene matches leave 2 bases of the junction unaccounted for. Taken from the germline V gene, the CDR1 and CDR2 loops are SNHLY and FYNNEI. Counted from cysteine to phenylalanine, this CDR3 has 14 amino acids. CDR3 DNA is the only sequence kept; it has 42 bases, read in frame from the first base.